This TCR beta chain was sequenced for a study of blood T cell repertoires in COVID-19. Study at large: Whether acute or convalescent, the COVID-19 samples came from the United States, Italy and Spain. Nucleic acid was either cDNA or gDNA, and it came from T cells, B-cell-depleted T cells, or PBMCs.

Germline V gene sequence: CDR1 SGHRS, CDR2 YFSETQ. Trimming left V 3 bases short and J 0 bases short, with 12 bases between. CDR3 size: 15 residues. Authors' data handling: Amplification from reference gene primers served as the basis for estimated nucleated cell counts. Measured with immunoSEQ multiplex PCR; TCRdb has only the in-frame clones, and not every one. The DNA gave D and trimming, while V, J and clone size come from that table. The repertoire holds nearly 40,000 clones, with 80% as singletons. The sequenced sample consisted of peripheral blood. The receptor comes from a man older than 75 with active or convalescent COVID-19. The V and J genes are TRBV5-1 and TRBJ1-2; perhaps TRBD1 as D (6 bases). This chain's CDR3 is CASSYQGQSNYGYTF. The DNA for the CDR3 is TGCGCCAGCAGCTACCAAGGACAGTCTAACTATGGCTACACCTTC.